This entry describes one T cell receptor beta chain. CDR3 length: 12 residues. Between the trimmed V and J ends, which lost 3 bases and 10 bases, there was a span of 9 bases. The germline V gene encodes CDR1 LGHDT and CDR2 YNNKEL (reference sequence). The data belong to a study of blood T cell repertoires in COVID-19. Turning to the study itself: Acute and convalescent COVID-19 samples came from the United States, Italy and Spain. From T cells, B-cell-depleted T cells, or PBMCs came the material, which was cDNA or gDNA.

Original analysis: By means of reference gene primer amplification, nucleated cell counts were estimated. Clones were sequenced by immunoSEQ multiplex PCR, and TCRdb holds only the in-frame ones, with some missing. V and J calls and clone size are given by that table; D and trimming were obtained from the DNA. The data show 110,000 to 150,000 clones, 80% seen once. Input material: peripheral blood. J is TRBJ1-4 and V is TRBV3-1 (or the pseudogene TRBV3-2); D is undetermined. This sequence originates from a man aged 65 to 85 who had recovered from COVID-19. The CDR3 region has the DNA TGTGCCAGCAGCCAGGCCTCGGGAAAACTGTTTTTT. This gives the protein CASSQASGKLFF.